Below, 12 T cell receptor beta chains from the same sample are listed, as sequenced in a study of cytomegalovirus exposure and HLA in healthy donors. PCR amplification relied on 60 Vbeta primers (plus 13 Jbeta primers). Measured with immunoSEQ multiplex PCR; TCRdb has only the in-frame clones, and not every one. Among roughly 160,000 clones listed, approximately 74% were seen once. Sequencing was done on a sample of PBMCs. The receptors were gathered from a woman younger than 45 in good health and CMV-seronegative.

The V and J genes are TRBV5-4 and TRBJ1-2; the D gene is possibly TRBD1 (5 bases). This CDR3 contains 15 residues. CDR1 is SGHNT, CDR2 YYREEE, per germline (reference sequence). V was shortened by 2 bases and J by 3 bases, with 14 bases between the two germline ends. The CDR3 DNA sequence: TGTGCCAGCAGCTTTAGCGCACGGGGGGACTATGGCTACACCTTC. Translating it yields CASSFSARGDYGYTF.

The J gene is TRBJ1-3, the V gene TRBV4-3; perhaps TRBD1 as D (5 bases). The CDR3 is made up of 15 amino acids. Germline V gene sequence: CDR1 LGHNA, CDR2 YSLEER. The germline V and J ends were trimmed by 1 base and 8 bases, with 15 bases remaining between them. This CDR3 reads CASSQGLRGWDTIYF. The CDR3 DNA reads as TGCGCCAGCAGCCAAGGACTGCGGGGGTGGGACACCATATATTTT.

V usage is TRBV7-6 and J usage is TRBJ2-7, with D possibly TRBD1 on 5 matching bases. The V gene's germline CDR1 is SGHVS and CDR2 FNYEAQ. The CDR3 extends over 13 amino acids. The V end was cut by 7 bases, the J end by 3 bases, with 13 bases between. CDR3 nucleotides: TGTGCCAGCACCAATCAGGGTATCTACGAGCAGTACTTC. Protein: CASTNQGIYEQYF.

This chain connects TRBV28 to TRBJ2-1; 13 nucleotides align to TRBD2. The J segment lost 10 bases and the V segment lost 6 bases, leaving 9 bases of the junction unmatched. The CDR3 sequence is 15 residues long. Germline V gene sequence: CDR1 MDHEN, CDR2 SYDVKM. CDR3 sequence: CASRTPGLAGEEQFF. The DNA of the CDR3 is TGTGCCAGCAGAACACCCGGACTAGCGGGAGAGGAGCAGTTCTTC.

Only a few counts were recorded for this clone. The V call is TRBV10-3, the J call TRBJ1-4, with D maybe TRBD1 (6 bases). Germline V gene sequence: CDR1 ENHRY, CDR2 SYGVKD. Trimming took off 2 bases at V and 5 bases at J, with 12 bases between the two ends. This CDR3 contains 15 residues. The CDR3 loop reads CAISEPGGLNEKLFF. For the CDR3, the DNA is TGTGCCATCAGTGAGCCGGGGGGCCTGAATGAAAAACTGTTTTTT.

The rearrangement joins TRBV4-1 to TRBJ1-4, with a possible D match to TRBD1 (5 bases). This CDR3 is built from 16 residues. Trimming took off 2 bases at V and 6 bases at J, with 16 bases between the two ends. Germline CDR1 reads MGHRA; CDR2 reads YSYEKL. This CDR3 reads CASSQPRGAGDEKLFF. The CDR3 nucleotides read TGCGCCAGCAGCCAACCCCGAGGGGCGGGGGATGAAAAACTGTTTTTT.

This sequence joins TRBV5-1 and TRBJ2-1; D might be TRBD2 (5 bases). The germline CDR1 and CDR2 sequences are SGHRS and YFSETQ. The CDR3 is 16 residues long. Trimming removed 0 bases at V and 2 bases at J, with 12 bases between. CDR3 amino acids: CASSLVFGIPYNEQFF. As DNA, the CDR3 is TGCGCCAGCAGCTTGGTCTTCGGGATTCCCTACAATGAGCAGTTCTTC.

This sequence joins TRBV7-9 and TRBJ2-1, with TRBD2 matching over 9 bases. V trimming: 1 base; J trimming: 0 bases; junction bases outside the gene matches: 7. Germline CDR1 SEHNR, CDR2 FQNEAQ (reference sequence). This CDR3 is 18 amino acids long. The CDR3 DNA is TGTGCCAGCAGCTTAGTGGGGTCTAGCGGGAACTCCTACAATGAGCAGTTCTTC. The encoded protein is CASSLVGSSGNSYNEQFF.

The chain joins TRBV30 to TRBJ1-6; the D is unclear. Germline V gene sequence: CDR1 GTSNPN, CDR2 SVGIG (reference sequence). Trimming cost V 3 bases and J 7 bases, with 19 bases left between them. CDR3 length: 16 amino acids. The chain's CDR3 is CAWRSFRGSLNSPLHF. In nucleotides, the CDR3 is TGTGCCTGGAGGTCCTTCCGAGGAAGCCTAAATTCACCCCTCCACTTT. Filled out from reference TRBV30 and TRBJ1-6, the complete variable domain reads SQTIHQWPATLVQPVGSPLSLECTVEGTSNPNLYWYRQAAGRGLQLLFYSVGIGQISSEVPQNLSASRPQDRQFILSSKKLLLSDSGFYLCAWRSFRGSLNSPLHFGNGTRLTVT.

This clone was seen just once. V gene TRBV19 combines with J gene TRBJ2-7; 10 nucleotides agree with TRBD1. The CDR3 is 15 amino acids. The V segment lost 6 bases and the J segment 5 bases; nucleotides outside the gene matches: 10. Germline lookup yields CDR1 LNHDA and CDR2 SQIVND (reference sequence). In DNA form, the CDR3 reads TGTGCCAGTAGGATTAAGGGACAGGGGAACAACGAGCAGTACTTC. As protein: CASRIKGQGNNEQYF. Using reference TRBV19 and TRBJ2-7 for the parts outside the CDR3, the full variable domain is DGGITQSPKYLFRKEGQNVTLSCEQNLNHDAMYWYRQDPGQGLRLIYYSQIVNDFQKGDIAEGYSVSREKKESFPLTVTSAQKNPTAFYLCASRIKGQGNNEQYFGPGTRLTVT.

This clone was found once. This chain joins TRBV9 and TRBJ2-5, with 10 bases lining up with TRBD2. CDR1 and CDR2 from the germline V gene are SGDLS and YYNGEE. V trimming: 3 bases; J trimming: 5 bases; junction bases outside the gene matches: 10. The CDR3 spans 16 residues. Here the CDR3 reads CASSAHTSGVGETQYF. DNA of the CDR3: TGTGCCAGCAGCGCCCACACTAGCGGGGTTGGGGAGACCCAGTACTTC.

The CDR3 is CASSLSFQGFSYEQYF. CDR3 DNA sequence: TGTGCCAGCAGTTTATCGTTTCAGGGGTTCTCCTACGAGCAGTACTTC. This chain links TRBV27 with TRBJ2-7, with a weak D call TRBD1 (6 bases). CDR1 and CDR2 (germline): MNHEY, SMNVEV (reference sequence). The CDR3 loop spans 16 amino acids. The germline V and J ends were trimmed by 0 bases and 0 bases, with 12 bases remaining between them.